The rows below give T cell receptor beta chains drawn from one sample of a study. TCRdb re-called the RT-PCR reads through MiXCR, storing one row per CDR3 protein. Among fewer than 800,000 distinct CDR3 sequences listed, around 14% were seen once. Sequencing used memory CD4+ T cells from blood. Receptor source: a female donor in good health, serving as a healthy control. CDR3s include the opening cysteine and the closing phenylalanine or tryptophan. The D gene is left open where the match is weak. Clone size is stated in some rows and not others, as once, few, many or a class when expanded.

TRBD2 | few | TRBJ2-3 | TRBV9 | TGTGCCAGCAGCGTAGTGGGAGGGCCCGGGGATACGCAGTATTTT | CASSVVGGPGDTQYF
TRBD1 | many | TRBJ2-7 | TRBV4-1 | TGCGCCAGCAGCCAAGAGGCACAGGGGGCCTGGTACGAGCAGTACTTC | CASSQEAQGAWYEQYF
- | - | TRBJ1-2 | TRBV18 | TGTGCCAGCTCACCGGGGGGCTTCGACTATGGCTACACCTTC | CASSPGGFDYGYTF
TRBD1 | - | TRBJ2-5 | TRBV2 | TGTGCCAGCCTGAGGGGGCTCCAAGAGACCCAGTACTTC | CASLRGLQETQYF
- | - | TRBJ2-7 | TRBV10-3 | TGTGCCATCAAAGAAGGGGACGAGCAGTACTTC | CAIKEGDEQYF
- | many | TRBJ2-7 | TRBV20-1 | TGCAGTGCAAAGCCACGAGTTGTCCACGAGCAGTACTTC | CSAKPRVVHEQYF
TRBD2 | many | TRBJ2-7 | TRBV7-2 | TGTGCCAGCAGCCAACTAGCGGGAAGCTACGAGCAGTACTTC | CASSQLAGSYEQYF
- | - | TRBJ2-1 | TRBV5-1 | TGCGCCAGCAGCTTGTCCAGGGGAGTGAATGAGCAGTTCTTC | CASSLSRGVNEQFF
TRBD1 | - | TRBJ2-7 | TRBV2 | TGTGCTAGCAGTGAAGGGACAGTCTACGAGCAGTACTTC | CASSEGTVYEQYF
- | few | TRBJ2-3 | TRBV9 | TGTGCCAGCAGCGTAGTGGGCGGGATCCCAGATACGCAGTATTTT | CASSVVGGIPDTQYF
TRBD2 | - | TRBJ2-1 | TRBV20-1 | TGCAGTGCTCGTGATACTAGCGGGAGTTTCAATGAGCAGTTCTTC | CSARDTSGSFNEQFF
- | many | TRBJ2-7 | TRBV6-5 | TGTGCCAGCGGTTGGAGGGGAGGCGAGCAGTACTTC | CASGWRGGEQYF
- | few | TRBJ1-5 | TRBV9 | TGTGCCAGCAGCGTAGGACAGGCTATCAATCAGCCCCAGCATTTT | CASSVGQAINQPQHF
- | many | TRBJ2-1 | TRBV5-4 | TGTGCCAGCAGCTTGGCCCGGGACGCTGAGCAGTTCTTC | CASSLARDAEQFF
TRBD1 | - | TRBJ2-2 | TRBV27 | TGTGCCAGCAGTACCCCACAGGGGTCGGTGCGGGACACCGGGGAGCTGTTTTTT | CASSTPQGSVRDTGELFF
- | few | TRBJ2-5 | TRBV24-1 | TGTGCCACCAGTGACCGGAGCTTAGGGACCCAGTACTTC | CATSDRSLGTQYF
- | few | TRBJ2-7 | TRBV27 | TGTGCCAGCAGTTTCGCCAGGTCCCCCACCTCCTCCTACGAGCAGTACTTC | CASSFARSPTSSYEQYF
- | - | TRBJ2-1 | TRBV6-4 | TGTGCCAGCAGTGACAGGACCGGGGGGCATGATGAGCAGTTCTTC | CASSDRTGGHDEQFF
- | few | TRBJ1-4 | TRBV20-1 | TGCAGTGCCGGCTCGAGACACGACGAAAAACTGTTTTTT | CSAGSRHDEKLFF
- | few | TRBJ1-4 | TRBV6-5 | TGTGCCAGCAGTTACGAACTGGGCAGCCTTAATGAAAAACTGTTTTTT | CASSYELGSLNEKLFF
TRBD1 | - | TRBJ2-3 | TRBV24-1 | TGTGCCACCAGTGATTTGGTAAAGGGAGGACAGGGGGCTTCAGATACGCAGTATTTT | CATSDLVKGGQGASDTQYF
- | many | TRBJ2-7 | TRBV12-3/TRBV12-4 | TGTGCCAGCAGTTTAGGGGACGCCTACGAGCAGTACTTC | CASSLGDAYEQYF
- | many | TRBJ1-1 | TRBV7-9 | TGTGCCAGCAGCTTAGGGGCGGTCATGAACACTGAAGCTTTCTTT | CASSLGAVMNTEAFF
- | - | TRBJ2-1 | TRBV27 | TGTGCCAGCAGTTTAGGGGGGGGCCGAAGCAATGAGCAGTTCTTC | CASSLGGGRSNEQFF
TRBD1 | - | TRBJ1-2 | TRBV9 | TGTGCCAGCAGCGCTTCATTAACACGACAGGGATTGAACTTC | CASSASLTRQGLNF
- | few | TRBJ1-2 | TRBV10-3 | TGTGCCATCAGTGGGACCTCGGAGGGCTACACCTTC | CAISGTSEGYTF
- | - | TRBJ1-6 | TRBV7-2 | TGTGCCAGCAGCTTAGAGGTCGGCAGGGCTGATTCACCCCTCCACTTT | CASSLEVGRADSPLHF
TRBD1 | - | TRBJ2-7 | TRBV25-1 | TGTGCCAGCAGTGAATTAGGGACAGCTCGGGAAGGCTTCGAGCAGTACTTC | CASSELGTAREGFEQYF
- | few | TRBJ1-5 | TRBV29-1 | TGCAGCGTGGCGGGGGGAGGACTAGATCAGCCCCAGCATTTT | CSVAGGGLDQPQHF
- | many | TRBJ2-7 | TRBV29-1 | TGCAGCGTTGAAGCCTCGGTGGAGGGCGGGGAGCAGTACTTC | CSVEASVEGGEQYF
TRBD2 | - | TRBJ2-1 | TRBV9 | TGTGCCAGCAGCGTAGTCCCCGGGGGGGATAATGAGCAGTTCTTC | CASSVVPGGDNEQFF
TRBD1 | few | TRBJ2-3 | TRBV2 | TGTGCCAGCAGTGAGGACAGGGGGCCCACAGATACGCAGTATTTT | CASSEDRGPTDTQYF
- | few | TRBJ1-6 | TRBV18 | TGTGCCAGCTCAGAAACAGGGTATTCACCCCTCCACTTT | CASSETGYSPLHF
- | few | TRBJ1-1 | TRBV4-1 | TGCGCCAGCAGCCAGGAGACAGCGAACACTGAAGCTTTCTTT | CASSQETANTEAFF
TRBD2 | - | TRBJ2-7 | TRBV6-1 | TGTGCCAGCAGTGAAGTAGCGGGGGCAAGTGGCGAGCAGTACTTC | CASSEVAGASGEQYF
TRBD2 | few | TRBJ2-1 | TRBV6-5 | TGTGCCAGCAGTTACTCAGGGACTAGCGGAACCATTGAGCAGTTCTTC | CASSYSGTSGTIEQFF
- | few | TRBJ1-2 | TRBV28 | TGTGCCAGCACCCTACAGGGTACCTATGGCTACACCTTC | CASTLQGTYGYTF
TRBD1 | - | TRBJ1-2 | TRBV5-1 | TGCGCCAGCAGCCCCGGGCAACAGGGGACCTATGGCTACACCTTC | CASSPGQQGTYGYTF
- | few | TRBJ2-1 | TRBV20-1 | TGCAGTGCTGATCCGGCGCGTAACAATGAGCAGTTCTTC | CSADPARNNEQFF
- | few | TRBJ2-1 | TRBV6-2/TRBV6-3 | TGTGCCACCGAGGAGGCCGCCCCTAGCAATGAGCAGTTCTTC | CATEEAAPSNEQFF
- | few | TRBJ2-7 | TRBV9 | TGTGCCAGCAGCGTAGCTCCACAGGGCTACGAGCAGTACTTC | CASSVAPQGYEQYF
- | - | TRBJ2-7 | TRBV7-2 | TGTGCCATACACCGGGATTCAAGCTACGAGCAGTACTTC | CAIHRDSSYEQYF
- | - | TRBJ1-1 | TRBV29-1 | TGCAGCGTTAGGAACACTGAAGCTTTCTTT | CSVRNTEAFF
TRBD2 | - | TRBJ2-1 | TRBV7-8 | TGTGCCAGCAGCACCCGGACTAGCGGGGGGGTCCTCGATGAGCAGTTCTTC | CASSTRTSGGVLDEQFF
- | few | TRBJ1-4 | TRBV4-2 | TGTGCCAGCAGCCTCAATCGCCACAGGGAAGACGAAAAACTGTTTTTT | CASSLNRHREDEKLFF
- | - | TRBJ2-5 | TRBV14 | TGTGCCAGCAGCCAAGAGCGGTACACCCCGGGGACCCAGTACTTC | CASSQERYTPGTQYF
TRBD2 | many | TRBJ2-7 | TRBV20-1 | TGCAGTGCTAGATCTCGGGGGGGTACCTACGAGCAGTACTTC | CSARSRGGTYEQYF
TRBD1 | many | TRBJ2-3 | TRBV20-1 | TGCAGTGCTCTGGGACAGGGGGGCACAGATACGCAGTATTTT | CSALGQGGTDTQYF
- | - | TRBJ2-1 | TRBV5-8 | TGTGCCAGCAGCTGGGGGGACAGAGACATCAATGAGCAGTTCTTC | CASSWGDRDINEQFF
- | - | TRBJ2-7 | TRBV20-1 | TGCAGTGCTAGTTCGGCGGATCGTGAGCAGTACTTC | CSASSADREQYF